The 9 T cell receptor beta chains below come from one sample, sequenced in a study of T cells in Graves' hyperthyroidism and ophthalmopathy. RNA transcripts gave rise to amplified TCR beta CDR3 regions. HTBI primers drove first-round RT-PCR of the TCR CDR3. MiXCR, applied by TCRdb to the multiplex PCR reads, yields one record per CDR3 protein. The sample has about 180,000 distinct CDR3 sequences; about 18% are singletons. The material sequenced was blood. These TCRs come from a woman in her forties or fifties with Graves' hyperthyroidism.

This clonotype has ten or more counts. V usage is TRBV6-2 or TRBV6-3 and J usage is TRBJ1-4; D remains ambiguous. This CDR3 spans 17 amino acids. Trimming removed 2 bases at V and 5 bases at J, with 18 bases between. CDR1 MNHEY and CDR2 SVGEGT come from the germline V gene. CDR3 residues: CASSYLDSPRRNEKLFF. The CDR3 DNA reads as TGTGCCAGCAGTTACCTGGACTCACCCCGGCGGAATGAAAAACTGTTTTTT.

This clonotype was counted a few times. Since a much larger clone is just one base distant, this may be a read error. This rearrangement joins TRBV30 to TRBJ1-2, with TRBD1 identical over 7 bases. CDR3 length equals 17 residues. Germline CDR1 reads GTSNPN; CDR2 reads SVGIG (reference sequence). Trimming removed 1 base from V and 6 bases from J; junction bases left unmatched: 17. The CDR3 DNA reads as TGTGCCTGGAGTGACCGGGACAGCCTTTCACTCGCTCATGGCTACACCTTC. Its protein is CAWSDRDSLSLAHGYTF.

This clonotype was detected ten times or more. The chain couples TRBV11-2 to TRBJ1-6; no definite D call. Trimming removed 5 bases at V and 7 bases at J, with 12 bases between. The CDR3 has 14 residues. Germline V CDR1 and CDR2: SGHAT, FQNNGV. CDR3 residues: CASSVQQLNSPLHF. In DNA form, the CDR3 reads TGTGCCAGCAGCGTGCAACAGTTAAATTCACCCCTCCACTTT.

There are many counts of this clonotype. The rearrangement links TRBV27 to TRBJ2-3; 10 positions match TRBD1. Germline V lookup: CDR1 MNHEY, CDR2 SMNVEV (reference sequence). The ends lost 4 bases at V and 3 bases at J; junction bases unmatched: 4. The CDR3 is 15 amino acids. CDR3 DNA sequence: TGTGCCAGCAGTTCCCGGGACAGGGGAACAGATACGCAGTATTTT. This translates into CASSSRDRGTDTQYF.

This clonotype was seen more than once but under ten times. Given the absence of the conserved phenylalanine or tryptophan at the CDR3 end, a read error is likely. This rearrangement joins TRBV19 to TRBJ1-1; D is unclear. The V gene's germline CDR1 is LNHDA and CDR2 SQIVND (reference sequence). The CDR3 runs 13 residues. V was shortened by 7 bases and J by 0 bases, with 9 bases between the two germline ends. Here the CDR3 DNA reads TGTGCCAGTAAAGGCGGAATGAACACTGAAGCTTTCCTT. The encoded protein is CASKGGMNTEAFL.

The genes are TRBV19 and TRBJ1-3, with D unresolved. Deletions cut 4 bases from V and 1 base from J, with 5 bases between. The V gene's germline CDR1 is LNHDA and CDR2 SQIVND (reference sequence). The CDR3 totals 13 residues. The CDR3 nucleotides read TGTGCCAGTAGTACCCTTTCTGGAAACACCATATATTTT. This translates into CASSTLSGNTIYF. Using reference TRBV19 and TRBJ1-3 for the parts outside the CDR3, the full variable domain is DGGITQSPKYLFRKEGQNVTLSCEQNLNHDAMYWYRQDPGQGLRLIYYSQIVNDFQKGDIAEGYSVSREKKESFPLTVTSAQKNPTAFYLCASSTLSGNTIYFGEGSWLTVV.

J is TRBJ2-5 and V is TRBV12-3 or TRBV12-4; D possibly corresponds to TRBD2 (5 bases). V was cut by 5 bases and J by 2 bases, with 12 bases left in between. The CDR3 covers 14 residues. CDR3 in DNA: TGTGCCAGCAGTCCGACCAGGAGGCAAGAGACCCAGTACTTC. Its protein product is CASSPTRRQETQYF.

In this sample, this clonotype turned up many times. This chain uses TRBV24-1 with TRBJ2-5; 12 bases are a match to TRBD1. Germline values: CDR1 KGHDR, CDR2 SFDVKD. V was pared by 4 bases and J by 6 bases, with 5 bases of the junction left unmatched. This CDR3 has 15 amino acids. CDR3: CATSEGTGGLQTQYF. The CDR3 DNA is TGTGCCACCAGTGAAGGGACAGGGGGCTTGCAGACCCAGTACTTC.

This clonotype was detected many times. The chain combines TRBV6-1 with TRBJ1-5; D is undetermined. The germline V gene has CDR1 MNHNS and CDR2 SASEGT. The CDR3 is made up of 14 amino acids. V gave up 0 bases and J gave up 4 bases, with 7 bases separating them. CDR3 in DNA: TGTGCCAGCAGTGAAGCGGCGGTAAATCAGCCCCAGCATTTT. The encoded protein is CASSEAAVNQPQHF.